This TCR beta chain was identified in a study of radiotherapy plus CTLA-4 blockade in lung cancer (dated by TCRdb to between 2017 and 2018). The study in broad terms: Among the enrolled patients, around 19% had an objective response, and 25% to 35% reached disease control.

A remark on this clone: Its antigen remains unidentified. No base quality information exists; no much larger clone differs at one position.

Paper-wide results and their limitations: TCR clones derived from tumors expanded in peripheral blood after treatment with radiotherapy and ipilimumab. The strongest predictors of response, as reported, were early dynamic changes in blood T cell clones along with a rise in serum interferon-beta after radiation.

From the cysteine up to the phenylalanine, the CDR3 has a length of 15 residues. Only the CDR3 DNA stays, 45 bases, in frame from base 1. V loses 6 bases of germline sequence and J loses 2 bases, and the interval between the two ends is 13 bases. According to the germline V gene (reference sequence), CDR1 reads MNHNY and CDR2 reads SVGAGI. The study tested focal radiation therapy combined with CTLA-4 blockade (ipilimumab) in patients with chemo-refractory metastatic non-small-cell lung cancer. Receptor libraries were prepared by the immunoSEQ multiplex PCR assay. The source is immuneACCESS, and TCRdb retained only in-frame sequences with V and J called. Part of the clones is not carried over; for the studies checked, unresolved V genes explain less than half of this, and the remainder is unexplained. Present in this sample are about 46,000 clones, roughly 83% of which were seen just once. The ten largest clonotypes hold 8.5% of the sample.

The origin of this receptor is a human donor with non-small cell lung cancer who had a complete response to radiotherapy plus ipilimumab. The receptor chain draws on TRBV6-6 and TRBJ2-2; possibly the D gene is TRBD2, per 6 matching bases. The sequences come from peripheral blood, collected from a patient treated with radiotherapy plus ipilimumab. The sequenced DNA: TGTGCCAGCAGAGGTAGCGGAGATAACACCGGGGAGCTGTTTTTT. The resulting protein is CASRGSGDNTGELFF.